A selection of T cell receptor beta chains follows, all from one sample in a study of cytomegalovirus exposure and HLA in healthy donors. Clones were read by immunoSEQ multiplex PCR, and TCRdb kept only the in-frame ones, dropping some. The profile shows over 150,000 clones, over 75% of them singletons. Specimen: PBMCs. Every receptor here comes from a woman in her late teens or twenties in good health and CMV-seronegative. Each CDR3 is given with its conserved first and last residue. D genes are given only for firm matches. The size of a clone is reported for some rows only, either as once, few or many, or as a class for expanded clones.

J | V | length | D | size | DNA | CDR3
TRBJ2-6 | TRBV5-4 | 16 | TRBD1 | NA | TGTGCCACAACGACAGGGAGTATCTCTGGGGCCAACGTCCTGACTTTC | CATTTGSISGANVLTF
TRBJ2-1 | TRBV9 | 13 | NA | NA | TGTGCCAGCAGCGCAGGGTACTACAATGAGCAGTTCTTC | CASSAGYYNEQFF
TRBJ1-6 | TRBV2 | 11 | NA | NA | TGTGCCAGCAGCCCCCAGGGACCCCTCCACTTT | CASSPQGPLHF
TRBJ2-7 | TRBV21-1 | 17 | NA | NA | TGTGCCAGCAGCAAACGACAGACCGGGACAATGTGTTACGAGCAGTACTTC | CASSKRQTGTMCYEQYF
TRBJ1-5 | TRBV6-6 | 15 | NA | once | TGTGCCAGCAGTTCGGCGGCGGGTAGCAATCAGCCCCAGCATTTT | CASSSAAGSNQPQHF
TRBJ2-7 | TRBV6-6 | 15 | TRBD1 | NA | TGTGCCAGCAGAGAACGACAGGGGGGTACCTACGAGCAGTACTTC | CASRERQGGTYEQYF
TRBJ1-1 | TRBV18 | 14 | NA | once | TGTGCCAGCTCATCAAAGGGGGGGGATACTGAAGCTTTCTTT | CASSSKGGDTEAFF
TRBJ1-2 | TRBV6-1 | 14 | NA | NA | TGTGCCAGCAGTGGGAGGGTTGTTAACTATGGCTACACCTTC | CASSGRVVNYGYTF
TRBJ1-5 | TRBV19 | 15 | NA | NA | TGTGCCAGTAGTATGAGCCAAGTGGGCAATCAGCCCCAGCATTTT | CASSMSQVGNQPQHF
TRBJ2-5 | TRBV28 | 14 | TRBD2 | once | TGTGCCAGCAGTTTAGGCCCTAGCGGGAAGACCCAGTACTTC | CASSLGPSGKTQYF
TRBJ1-6 | TRBV6-4 | 13 | NA | once | TGTGCCAGCAGTGACTCTTGGGGAGGACCCCTCCACTTT | CASSDSWGGPLHF
TRBJ2-7 | TRBV7-9 | 16 | TRBD1 | few | TGTGCCAGCAGCCCAGCTCCCCGGACAGGAGCCTACGAGCAGTACTTC | CASSPAPRTGAYEQYF
TRBJ1-1 | TRBV18 | 16 | NA | NA | TGTGCCAGCTCACCCCGCGGGGATCATCTGAACACTGAAGCTTTCTTT | CASSPRGDHLNTEAFF
TRBJ2-7 | TRBV27 | 15 | NA | NA | TGTGCCAGCAGTTCCCCACGGGACAAGAACTACGAGCAGTACTTC | CASSSPRDKNYEQYF
TRBJ1-2 | TRBV4-1 | 16 | NA | NA | TGCGCCAGCAGCCAAGATCCCAGGCCAGCTAACTATGGCTACACCTTC | CASSQDPRPANYGYTF
TRBJ2-3 | TRBV5-6 | 14 | NA | NA | TGTGCCAGCAGCCTCCATACTAGCACAGATACGCAGTATTTT | CASSLHTSTDTQYF
TRBJ2-7 | TRBV5-1 | 15 | TRBD2 | NA | TGCGCCAGCAGCTTGGATAGCGGGAGGCCGGGCGAGCAGTACTTC | CASSLDSGRPGEQYF
TRBJ2-7 | TRBV18 | 15 | TRBD1 | NA | TGTGCCAGCTCACCACCGGCAGGGGGCTCCTACGAGCAGTACTTC | CASSPPAGGSYEQYF
TRBJ2-3 | TRBV4-1 | 17 | TRBD2 | NA | TGCGCCAGCAGCCAAATTGGGCTAGCGGGTAGCACAGATACGCAGTATTTT | CASSQIGLAGSTDTQYF
TRBJ1-5 | TRBV4-1 | 17 | TRBD1 | NA | TGCGCCAGCAGCCAAGACACCGGGACAGATAGCAATCAGCCCCAGCATTTT | CASSQDTGTDSNQPQHF
TRBJ2-1 | TRBV11-3 | 13 | NA | many | TGTGCCAGCAGCCAGACAGATAACAATGAGCAGTTCTTC | CASSQTDNNEQFF
TRBJ1-4 | TRBV9 | 12 | NA | NA | TGTGCCAGCAGCCCGGGAGGGGAAAAACTGTTTTTT | CASSPGGEKLFF
TRBJ1-6 | TRBV6-5 | 15 | NA | NA | TGTGCCAGCACCCCGGGGGGCTTGCATAATTCACCCCTCCACTTT | CASTPGGLHNSPLHF
TRBJ2-3 | TRBV7-2 | 15 | TRBD1 | NA | TGTGCCAGCAGCTTAAGGGACAGGGCAACAGATACGCAGTATTTT | CASSLRDRATDTQYF